The source of this T cell receptor beta chain is a study of cytomegalovirus exposure and HLA in healthy donors. Study conclusions and caveats: With further analysis later on, most CMV-associated TCR beta chains appeared HLA-restricted. HLA alleles showed associations with 16,951 TCR beta sequences in a later analysis, at a 0.05 false discovery rate.

Primers: 60 Vbeta forward and 13 Jbeta reverse. The assay was immunoSEQ multiplex PCR, and TCRdb's table has in-frame clones only and misses some. The data show 70,000 or so clones, and the top ten clones hold 4.5% to 5%. As for this clone: As yet, its antigen is unknown.

This receptor was taken from a man aged 35-49 years in good health and CMV-seronegative. The sample taken for sequencing was PBMCs.

The CDR3 sequence: CASSQKLAGEGYEQYF. Here the CDR3 DNA reads TGCGCCAGCAGCCAAAAACTAGCGGGAGAAGGCTACGAGCAGTACTTC. The genes are TRBV4-1 and TRBJ2-7; 11 nucleotides line up with TRBD2. Trimming took 2 bases from V and 3 from J; bases not matched to a gene: 6. The length of the CDR3 is 16 residues. Germline loops: CDR1 MGHRA, CDR2 YSYEKL.